This T cell receptor beta chain derives from a study of shared clonotypes between healthy human individuals. Across the whole study: Researchers assigned three CD4 naive, three CD4 memory, two CD8 naive and one CD8 memory plate to each donor. Points from the study as a whole: Limited genetic and exposure-history diversity came from having few donors.

This table comes from immunoSEQ multiplex PCR, and its TCRdb copy is limited to in-frame clones, with some not included. The sample consists of 2,500,000 or so clones, around 92% of them appearing once. Germline CDR1 SGHNT, CDR2 YYREEE (reference sequence). The CDR3 extends over 17 amino acids. The V end was cut by 3 bases, the J end by 1 base, with 18 bases between. A split of CD4+ cells into CD45RA+ naive and CD45RA-negative memory subsets was performed. Concerning this clone: Its antigen is not known.

Sequenced: naive CD4+ T cells from PBMCs. Subset denoted: CD45RA+ positively selected. This TCR was recovered from a man aged 18 to 29 in good health. Some clones in this sample may be carry-over from other donors' samples. This sequence joins TRBV5-4 and TRBJ2-3; D uncertain. CDR3 protein: CASSSKEQELGTDTQYF. Here the CDR3 DNA reads TGTGCCAGCAGCTCAAAAGAACAAGAGTTGGGCACAGATACGCAGTATTTT.